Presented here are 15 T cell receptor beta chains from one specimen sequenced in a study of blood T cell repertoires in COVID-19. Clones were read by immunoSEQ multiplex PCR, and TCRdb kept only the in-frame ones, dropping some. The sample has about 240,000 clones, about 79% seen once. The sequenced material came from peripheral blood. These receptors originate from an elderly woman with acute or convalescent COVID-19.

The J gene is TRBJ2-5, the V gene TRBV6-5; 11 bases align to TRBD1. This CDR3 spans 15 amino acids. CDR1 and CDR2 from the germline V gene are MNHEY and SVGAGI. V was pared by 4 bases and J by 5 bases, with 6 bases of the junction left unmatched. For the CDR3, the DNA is TGTGCCAGCAGTTCCAGGACAGGGGGCGCGGAGACCCAGTACTTC. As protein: CASSSRTGGAETQYF.

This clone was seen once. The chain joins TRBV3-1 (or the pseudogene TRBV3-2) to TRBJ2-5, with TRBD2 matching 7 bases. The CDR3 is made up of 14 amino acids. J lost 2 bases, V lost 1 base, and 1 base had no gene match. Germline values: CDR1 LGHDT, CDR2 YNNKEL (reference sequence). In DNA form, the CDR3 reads TGTGCCAGCAGCCAAGCGGGGGGACAAGAGACCCAGTACTTC. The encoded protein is CASSQAGGQETQYF.

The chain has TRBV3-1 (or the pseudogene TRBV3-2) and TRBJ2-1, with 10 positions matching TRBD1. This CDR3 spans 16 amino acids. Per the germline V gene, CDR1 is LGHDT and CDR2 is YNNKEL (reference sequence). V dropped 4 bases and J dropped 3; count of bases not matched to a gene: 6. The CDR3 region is CASSRGDRGIYNEQFF. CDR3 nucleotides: TGTGCCAGCAGCCGCGGGGACAGGGGAATCTACAATGAGCAGTTCTTC.

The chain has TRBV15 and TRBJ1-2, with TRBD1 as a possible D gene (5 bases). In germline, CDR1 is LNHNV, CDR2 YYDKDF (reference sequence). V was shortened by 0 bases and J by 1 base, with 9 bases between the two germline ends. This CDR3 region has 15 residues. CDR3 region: CATSRDQDINYGYTF. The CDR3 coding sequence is TGTGCCACCAGCAGAGACCAGGACATTAACTATGGCTACACCTTC.

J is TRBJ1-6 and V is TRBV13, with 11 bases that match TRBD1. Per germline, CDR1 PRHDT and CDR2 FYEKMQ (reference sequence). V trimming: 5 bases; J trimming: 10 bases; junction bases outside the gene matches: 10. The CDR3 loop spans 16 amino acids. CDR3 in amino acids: CASSPGTGGGESPLHF. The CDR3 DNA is TGTGCCAGCAGCCCCGGGACAGGGGGAGGAGAGTCACCCCTCCACTTT.

CDR3 DNA: TGTGCCAGCAGTGAGGGGAGACAGCCCCAGCATTTT. Its protein is CASSEGRQPQHF. The chain uses TRBV6-1 and TRBJ1-5; D not certain. Deletions cut 3 bases from V and 7 bases from J, with 7 bases between. This CDR3 is 12 amino acids long. Per the germline V gene, CDR1 is MNHNS and CDR2 is SASEGT.

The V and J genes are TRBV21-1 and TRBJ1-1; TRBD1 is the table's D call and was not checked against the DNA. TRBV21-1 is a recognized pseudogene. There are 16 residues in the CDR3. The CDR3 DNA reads TGTGCCAGCAGCAAAGGAGGGCAGGGGTGGGGGACTGAAGCTTTCTTT. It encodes CASSKGGQGWGTEAFF.

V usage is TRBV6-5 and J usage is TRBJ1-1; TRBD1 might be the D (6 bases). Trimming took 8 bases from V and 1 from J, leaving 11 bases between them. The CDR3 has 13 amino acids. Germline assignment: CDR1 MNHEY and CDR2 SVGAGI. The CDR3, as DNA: TGTGCCAGCGAAGCGGACAGGAACACTGAAGCTTTCTTT. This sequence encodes CASEADRNTEAFF.

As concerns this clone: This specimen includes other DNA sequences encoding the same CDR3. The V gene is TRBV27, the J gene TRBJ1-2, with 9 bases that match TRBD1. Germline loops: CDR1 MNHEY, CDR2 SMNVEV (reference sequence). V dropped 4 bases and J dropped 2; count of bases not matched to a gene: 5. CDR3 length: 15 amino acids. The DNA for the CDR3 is TGTGCCAGCAGTTCACCGGACAGGGGAAACTATGGCTACACCTTC. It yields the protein CASSSPDRGNYGYTF.

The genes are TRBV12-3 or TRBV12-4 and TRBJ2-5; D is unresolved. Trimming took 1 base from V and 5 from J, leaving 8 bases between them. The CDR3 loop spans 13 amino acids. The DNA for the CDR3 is TGTGCCAGCAGTTTAGGTCAGTTGGAGACCCAGTACTTC. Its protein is CASSLGQLETQYF.

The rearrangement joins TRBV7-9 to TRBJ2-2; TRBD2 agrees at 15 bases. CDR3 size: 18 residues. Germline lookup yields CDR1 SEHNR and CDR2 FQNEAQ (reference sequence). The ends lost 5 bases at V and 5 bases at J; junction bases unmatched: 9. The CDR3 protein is CASSARTSGGAGTGELFF. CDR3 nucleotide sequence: TGTGCCAGCAGCGCCCGGACTAGCGGGGGGGCCGGAACCGGGGAGCTGTTTTTT. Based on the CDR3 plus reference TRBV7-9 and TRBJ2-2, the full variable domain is DTGVSQNPRHKITKRGQNVTFRCDPISEHNRLYWYRQTLGQGPEFLTYFQNEAQLEKSRLLSDRFSAERPKGSFSTLEIQRTEQGDSAMYLCASSARTSGGAGTGELFFGEGSRLTVL.

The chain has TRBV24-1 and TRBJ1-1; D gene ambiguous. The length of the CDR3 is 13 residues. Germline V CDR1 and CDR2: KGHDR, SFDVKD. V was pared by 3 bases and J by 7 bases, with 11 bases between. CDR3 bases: TGTGCCACCAGTGATAGCGCCCGAAGTGAAGCTTTCTTT. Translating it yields CATSDSARSEAFF.

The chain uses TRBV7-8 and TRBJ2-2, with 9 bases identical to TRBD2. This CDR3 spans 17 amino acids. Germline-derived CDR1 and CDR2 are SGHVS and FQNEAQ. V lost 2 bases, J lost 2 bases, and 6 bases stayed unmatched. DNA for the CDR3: TGTGCCAGCAGCTTAACCAGCGGGGGGATAAACACCGGGGAGCTGTTTTTT. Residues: CASSLTSGGINTGELFF.

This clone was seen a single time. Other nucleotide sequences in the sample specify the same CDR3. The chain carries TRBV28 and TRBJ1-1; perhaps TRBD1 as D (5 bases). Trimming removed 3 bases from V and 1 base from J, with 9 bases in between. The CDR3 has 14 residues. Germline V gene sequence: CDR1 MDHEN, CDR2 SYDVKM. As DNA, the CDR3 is TGTGCCAGCAGTTTGCGACAGCCGAACACTGAAGCTTTCTTT. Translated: CASSLRQPNTEAFF.

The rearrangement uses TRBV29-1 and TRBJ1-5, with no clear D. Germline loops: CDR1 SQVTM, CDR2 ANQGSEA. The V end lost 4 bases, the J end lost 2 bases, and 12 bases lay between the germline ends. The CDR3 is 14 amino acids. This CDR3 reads CSVASGGGNQPQHF. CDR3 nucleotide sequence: TGCAGCGTTGCGTCAGGTGGTGGCAATCAGCCCCAGCATTTT.